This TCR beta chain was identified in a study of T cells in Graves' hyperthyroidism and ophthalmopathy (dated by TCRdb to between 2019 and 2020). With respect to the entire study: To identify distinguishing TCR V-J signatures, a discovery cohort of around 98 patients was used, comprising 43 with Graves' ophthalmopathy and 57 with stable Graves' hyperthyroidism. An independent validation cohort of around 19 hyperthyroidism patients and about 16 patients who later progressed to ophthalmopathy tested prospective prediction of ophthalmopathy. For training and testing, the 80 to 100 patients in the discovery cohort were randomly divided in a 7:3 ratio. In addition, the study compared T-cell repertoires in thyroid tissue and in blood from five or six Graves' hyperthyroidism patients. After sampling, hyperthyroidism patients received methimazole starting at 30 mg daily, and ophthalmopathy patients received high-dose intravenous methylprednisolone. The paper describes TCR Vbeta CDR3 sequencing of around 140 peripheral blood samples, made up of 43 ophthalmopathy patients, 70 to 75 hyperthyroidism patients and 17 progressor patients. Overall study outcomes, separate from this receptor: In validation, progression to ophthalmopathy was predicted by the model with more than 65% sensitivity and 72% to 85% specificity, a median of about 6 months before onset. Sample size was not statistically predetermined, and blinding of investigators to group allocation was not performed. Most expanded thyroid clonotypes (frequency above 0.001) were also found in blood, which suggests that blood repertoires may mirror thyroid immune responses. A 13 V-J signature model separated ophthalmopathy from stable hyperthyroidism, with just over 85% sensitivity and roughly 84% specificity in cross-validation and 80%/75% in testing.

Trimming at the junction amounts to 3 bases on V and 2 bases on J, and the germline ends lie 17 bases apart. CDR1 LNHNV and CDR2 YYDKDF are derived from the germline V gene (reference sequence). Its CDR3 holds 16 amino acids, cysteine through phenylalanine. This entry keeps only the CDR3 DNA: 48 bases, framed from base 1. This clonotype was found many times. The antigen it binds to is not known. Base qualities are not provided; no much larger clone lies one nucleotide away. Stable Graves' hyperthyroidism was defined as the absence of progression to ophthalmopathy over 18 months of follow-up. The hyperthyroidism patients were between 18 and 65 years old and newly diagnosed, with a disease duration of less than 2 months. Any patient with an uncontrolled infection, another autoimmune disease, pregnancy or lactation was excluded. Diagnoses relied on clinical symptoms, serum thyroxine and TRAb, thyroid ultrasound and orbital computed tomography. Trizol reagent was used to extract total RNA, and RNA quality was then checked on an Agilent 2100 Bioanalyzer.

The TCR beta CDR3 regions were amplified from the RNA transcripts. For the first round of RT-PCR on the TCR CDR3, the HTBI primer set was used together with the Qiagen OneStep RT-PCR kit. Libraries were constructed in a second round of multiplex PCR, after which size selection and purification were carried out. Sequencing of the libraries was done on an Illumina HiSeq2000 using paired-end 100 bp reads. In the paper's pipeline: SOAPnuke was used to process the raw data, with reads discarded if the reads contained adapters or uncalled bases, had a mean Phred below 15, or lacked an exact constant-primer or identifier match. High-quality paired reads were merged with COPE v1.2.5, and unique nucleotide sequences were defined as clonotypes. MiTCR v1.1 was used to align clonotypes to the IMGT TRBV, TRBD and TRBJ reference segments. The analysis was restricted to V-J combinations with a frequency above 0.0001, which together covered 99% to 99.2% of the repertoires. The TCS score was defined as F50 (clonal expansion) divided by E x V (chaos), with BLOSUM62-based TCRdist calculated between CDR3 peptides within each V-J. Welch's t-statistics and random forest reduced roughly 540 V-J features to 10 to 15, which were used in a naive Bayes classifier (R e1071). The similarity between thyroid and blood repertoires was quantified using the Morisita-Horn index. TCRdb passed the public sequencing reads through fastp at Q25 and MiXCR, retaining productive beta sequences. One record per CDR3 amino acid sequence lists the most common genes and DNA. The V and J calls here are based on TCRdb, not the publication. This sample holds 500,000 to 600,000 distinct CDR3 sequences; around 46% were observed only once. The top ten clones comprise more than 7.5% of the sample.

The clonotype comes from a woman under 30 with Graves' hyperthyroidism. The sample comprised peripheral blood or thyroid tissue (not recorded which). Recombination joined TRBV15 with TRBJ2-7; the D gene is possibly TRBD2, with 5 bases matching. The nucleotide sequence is TGTGCCACCAGCAGTGTCCAAGGCTCGACTACCTACGAGCAGTACTTC. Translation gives CATSSVQGSTTYEQYF. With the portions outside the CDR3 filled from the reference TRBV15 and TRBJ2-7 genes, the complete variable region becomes DAMVIQNPRYQVTQFGKPVTLSCSQTLNHNVMYWYQQKSSQAPKLLFHYYDKDFNNEADTPDNFQSRRPNTSFCFLDIRSPGLGDTAMYLCATSSVQGSTTYEQYFGPGTRLTVT.